A single count supports the clone carrying this TCR beta chain. The CDR3 contains 15 residues. Germline CDR1 is SGHKS and CDR2 is YYEKEE (reference sequence). After removal of 4 bases from V and 2 bases from J, the junction contained 6 bases not matched to a gene. Per the study methods: Estimates of nucleated cell counts were drawn from the amplification of reference gene primers. TCRdb's copy holds only in-frame clones and misses some; the assay was immunoSEQ multiplex PCR. V and J calls and clone size come straight from that table; D and trimming were deduced from the DNA. The sample includes more than 150,000 clones, 70% to 90% seen only once; the top ten take roughly 2.2%. The record originates from a study of blood T cell repertoires in COVID-19. Study summary: Collection of acute and convalescent COVID-19 samples took place in the United States, Italy and Spain. Nucleic acid was either cDNA or gDNA, and it came from T cells, B-cell-depleted T cells, or PBMCs.

Sequencing input: peripheral blood. V gene TRBV5-5 combines with J gene TRBJ2-1, with 7 bases fitting TRBD1. The receptor comes from a man between 65 and 79 years old with active or convalescent COVID-19. CDR3 in DNA: TGTGCCAGCAGCACTACAGGGGTGGCCTACAATGAGCAGTTCTTC. Translation gives CASSTTGVAYNEQFF.